This TCR beta chain was retrieved from a study of OX40 agonist ivuxolimab in advanced cancers. Across the whole study: Dose-escalation patients suffered from hepatocellular carcinoma, melanoma, renal cell or head and neck cancer.

This CDR3 spans 11 amino acids. V shed 6 bases and J shed 4 bases, with 10 bases lying between them. Germline loops: CDR1 DFQATT, CDR2 SNEGSKA (reference sequence). Produced via immunoSEQ multiplex PCR; TCRdb's table is partial and in-frame only. This sample has 60,000 or so clones, with 84% found just once. In regard to this clone: The sample carries other DNA sequences with the same CDR3.

This TCR was recovered from an adult with an advanced solid tumor such as melanoma, head and neck, liver or kidney cancer. The specimen was CD4+ or CD8+ T cells sorted from blood, collected in a trial of the OX40 agonist ivuxolimab. The chain carries TRBV20-1 and TRBJ2-7; D perhaps matches TRBD1 (5 bases). CDR3: CSAQTGYEQYF. The CDR3 DNA sequence: TGCAGTGCCCAAACAGGTTACGAGCAGTACTTC.